The entry below describes one TCR beta chain. The antigen is undetermined. UMI labels and 5' RACE were used to prepare the TRB cDNA libraries. TCRdb re-analyzed the 5' RACE reads; it lists each CDR3 protein once, without DNA. The sample totals roughly 110,000 distinct CDR3 sequences. The sorting of each CD8+ T cell subset was done in triplicate, at approximately 310,000 cells each. Naive CD8+ T lymphocytes were specified as CD45RO-CCR7+CD27+CD95-. This specimen belongs to a study of CXCR3-negative and CXCR3-positive naive CD8 T cells. Study observations and caveats: Fresh PBMCs were used in most assays, and CXCR3 expression partially decreased after cryopreservation. Memory CD8+ cells showed much lower diversity, while both naive subsets were comparably high. More hydrophobic TRB CDR3s occurred in CXCR3-positive than in CXCR3-negative naive cells.

Germline V gene lookup returns CDR1 SGHTA and CDR2 FQGTGA. The CDR3 length is 15 residues. This chain connects TRBV7-3 to TRBJ2-1; lacking DNA, the TRBD1 call made by TCRdb goes unchecked. The clonotype comes from a human donor in good health. Some clones in this sample may be carry-over from other donors' samples. Sequences were obtained from naive CXCR3+ CD8+ T cells from blood. The subset denotes: CD45RO-CCR7+CD27+CD95- naive CD8+ T cells expressing CXCR3 (TNR3+). The CDR3 reads CASSIEGGSMGEQFF. The variable domain in full, completed from reference TRBV7-3 and TRBJ2-1, reads GAGVSQTPSNKVTEKGKYVELRCDPISGHTALYWYRQSLGQGPEFLIYFQGTGAADDSGLPNDRFFAVRPEGSVSTLKIQRTERGDSAVYLCASSIEGGSMGEQFFGPGTRLTVL.